The 29 T cell receptor beta chains below were found in one sample sequenced in a study of T cells after yellow fever vaccination. TCRdb re-analysed the 5' RACE reads in MiXCR, keeping a single row per CDR3 protein. In the table there are approximately 510,000 distinct CDR3 sequences, 20% to 25% of which are singletons. Sequenced material: PBMCs, taken roughly 20 days after the first yellow fever vaccination. The receptors come from a man aged 18 to 30 who received the YFV17D yellow fever vaccine.

This clonotype appeared a few times. The rearrangement joins TRBV5-1 to TRBJ2-4; D unresolved. Trimming took 4 bases from V and 8 from J, leaving 16 bases between them. CDR1 SGHRS and CDR2 YFSETQ come from the germline V gene. The length of the CDR3 is 14 residues. The CDR3: CASSPLVPRDIQYF. CDR3 bases: TGCGCCAGCAGCCCCCTAGTACCTCGGGACATTCAGTACTTC.

This sequence joins TRBV7-2 and TRBJ1-4, with TRBD1 as a possible D gene (5 bases). The CDR3 has 15 residues. The V and J ends lost 1 base and 7 bases respectively, with 13 bases between them. CDR1 is SGHTA and CDR2 is FQGNSA in the germline V gene. The CDR3, as DNA: TGTGCCAGCAGCTTAGGAGGGGCGGGGGGTGAAAAACTGTTTTTT. Its protein product is CASSLGGAGGEKLFF.

This clonotype was recorded a few times. V usage is TRBV20-1 and J usage is TRBJ2-3; 8 bases agree with TRBD2. Germline CDR1 reads DFQATT; CDR2 reads SNEGSKA (reference sequence). With 5 bases clipped from V and 6 bases from J, the junction kept 13 bases outside the gene matches. The CDR3 has 15 residues. DNA of the CDR3: TGCAGTGCTCACCCTACGGGGGGGCCTTTGGATACGCAGTATTTT. Its protein is CSAHPTGGPLDTQYF.

The chain carries TRBV4-3 and TRBJ2-4; D is possibly TRBD2 (5 bases). Germline CDR1 LGHNA, CDR2 YSLEER. Trimming cost V 1 base and J 0 bases, with 10 bases left between them. CDR3 size: 16 residues. In DNA form, the CDR3 reads TGCGCCAGCAGCCAAGCGGGGTCCCTAGCCAAAAACATTCAGTACTTC. It yields the protein CASSQAGSLAKNIQYF.

The chain is built from TRBV7-8 and TRBJ2-5; TRBD1 agrees at 7 bases. The CDR3 is 15 amino acids. V shed 3 bases and J 5 bases; nucleotides not matched to a gene: 9. CDR1 and CDR2 (germline): SGHVS, FQNEAQ. CDR3: CASSLGRQGRETQYF. The CDR3 nucleotides read TGTGCCAGCAGCTTGGGTAGACAGGGAAGGGAGACCCAGTACTTC.

The chain carries TRBV6-2 or TRBV6-3 and TRBJ1-5; 8 nucleotides align to TRBD1. Germline assignment: CDR1 MNHEY and CDR2 SVGEGT. CDR3 length equals 14 residues. Trimming took 7 bases from V and 6 from J; bases not matched to a gene: 8. CDR3 nucleotides: TGTGCCAGCAACACCCCAGGGGGCTTTCAGCCCCAGCATTTT. Translation gives CASNTPGGFQPQHF.

This clonotype has only a few counts. The chain carries TRBV5-1 and TRBJ2-1; 10 bases agree with TRBD1. The length of the CDR3 is 17 residues. V lost 4 bases, J lost 4 bases, and 11 bases stayed unmatched. Germline V CDR1 and CDR2: SGHRS, YFSETQ. The CDR3, as DNA: TGCGCCAGCAGCCCGGAAGCCGGGACAGGGGTATACAATGAGCAGTTCTTC. It encodes CASSPEAGTGVYNEQFF.

This clonotype was found many times. The chain carries TRBV7-2 and TRBJ2-5, with 8 positions matching TRBD2. Germline loops: CDR1 SGHTA, CDR2 FQGNSA. This CDR3 contains 15 residues. Germline trimming cut 3 bases from V and 1 base from J; bases unmatched to any gene: 4. The CDR3 protein is CASSFVAGGQETQYF. The CDR3 region has the DNA TGTGCCAGCAGCTTCGTGGCGGGGGGCCAAGAGACCCAGTACTTC.

This sequence joins TRBV18 and TRBJ2-7, with D perhaps TRBD1 or TRBD2 (6 bases each). The CDR3 is 15 residues long. Germline CDR1 KGHSH, CDR2 LQKENI. V was pared by 1 base and J by 6 bases, with 16 bases between. In nucleotides, the CDR3 is TGTGCCAGCTCACCACTGGGGGGCCTCGTTGTCGAGCAGTACGTC. It is translated as CASSPLGGLVVEQYV.

This clonotype was detected a few times. This chain links TRBV5-1 with TRBJ2-3; the match to TRBD1 covers 7 bases. With 4 bases clipped from V and 0 bases from J, the junction kept 5 bases outside the gene matches. The CDR3 is 15 amino acids. Germline values: CDR1 SGHRS, CDR2 YFSETQ. The CDR3 sequence is CASSTGDPSTDTQYF. The CDR3 bases are TGCGCCAGCAGCACAGGGGACCCTAGCACAGATACGCAGTATTTT. The whole variable domain, filled in from reference TRBV5-1 and TRBJ2-3, reads KAGVTQTPRYLIKTRGQQVTLSCSPISGHRSVSWYQQTPGQGLQFLFEYFSETQRNKGNFPGRFSGRQFSNSRSEMNVSTLELGDSALYLCASSTGDPSTDTQYFGPGTRLTVL.

There are a few counts of this clonotype. This sequence joins TRBV10-3 and TRBJ1-6, with TRBD1 matching over 9 bases. CDR3 length: 15 amino acids. Germline-derived CDR1 and CDR2 are ENHRY and SYGVKD. J gave up 7 bases and V 3 bases, and 4 bases lay outside the gene matches. The CDR3 here is CAISDRTGANSPLHF. The CDR3, as DNA: TGTGCCATCAGTGATCGGACAGGGGCAAATTCACCCCTCCACTTT.

The chain is built from TRBV25-1 and TRBJ2-7; D is ambiguous. The CDR3 is made up of 13 amino acids. V gave up 0 bases and J gave up 9 bases, with 12 bases separating them. The V gene's germline CDR1 is MGHDK and CDR2 SYGVNS. The CDR3 loop reads CASSEYASAPQYF. DNA of the CDR3: TGTGCCAGCAGTGAATATGCGAGTGCCCCGCAGTACTTC.

This clonotype was found a few times. J is TRBJ2-1 and V is TRBV12-3 or TRBV12-4; no clear D gene. The germline V and J ends were trimmed by 5 bases and 9 bases, with 11 bases remaining between them. The CDR3 contains 12 residues. CDR3 loop: CASSLVRREQFF. The CDR3 nucleotides read TGTGCCAGCAGTCTCGTCAGGCGTGAGCAGTTCTTC.

This clonotype was seen more than once but under ten times. The chain is built from TRBV7-9 and TRBJ1-6; a possible D gene is TRBD1 (6 bases). The germline gives CDR1 SEHNR, CDR2 FQNEAQ (reference sequence). V gave up 4 bases and J gave up 9 bases, with 10 bases separating them. The length of the CDR3 is 13 residues. The CDR3 is CASSSGGGSPLHF. The CDR3 DNA sequence: TGTGCCAGCAGCTCGGGGGGCGGTTCACCCCTCCACTTT.

This clonotype has ten or more counts. V is TRBV28 and J is TRBJ1-6; D remains unclear. Trimming pared 2 bases from V and 0 bases from J, leaving 8 bases between. From germline, CDR1 is MDHEN and CDR2 SYDVKM. The CDR3 is 16 amino acids. The CDR3 DNA is TGTGCCAGCAGTTTAGGAGCAAGCTCCTATAATTCACCCCTCCACTTT. The encoded protein is CASSLGASSYNSPLHF.

This clonotype appeared a single time. The chain combines TRBV5-1 with TRBJ2-4; D is unresolved. The CDR3 runs to 16 residues. CDR1 is SGHRS and CDR2 is YFSETQ in the germline V gene. V was clipped by 0 bases and J by 4 bases, with 14 bases between them. As DNA, the CDR3 is TGCGCCAGCAGCTTGGTGCGCGGCTTGGAAAAAAACATTCAGTACTTC. Translated, it gives CASSLVRGLEKNIQYF.

V and J are TRBV7-7 and TRBJ2-3; no clear D. Trimming took 1 base from V and 1 from J, leaving 9 bases between them. CDR1 and CDR2 from the germline V gene are SSHAT and FNYEAQ (reference sequence). The CDR3 has 15 amino acids. CDR3 sequence: CASSLVGQRTDTQYF. The CDR3 DNA is TGTGCCAGCAGCTTAGTAGGGCAGCGCACAGATACGCAGTATTTT.

The chain has TRBV7-8 and TRBJ1-5; D not certain. The germline V gene has CDR1 SGHVS and CDR2 FQNEAQ. The CDR3 is 16 amino acids. Trimming took off 3 bases at V and 2 bases at J, with 14 bases between the two ends. The CDR3 loop reads CASSLEAILGNQPQHF. In nucleotides, the CDR3 is TGTGCCAGCAGCTTGGAAGCGATCCTTGGCAATCAGCCCCAGCATTTT.

The table lists this clonotype with many counts. The chain joins TRBV5-1 to TRBJ2-3; TRBD1 is a possible D gene (6 bases). CDR3 size: 14 residues. Germline lookup yields CDR1 SGHRS and CDR2 YFSETQ. The V and J ends lost 4 bases and 2 bases respectively, with 11 bases between them. The CDR3 loop reads CASSPGQTTDTQYF. DNA of the CDR3: TGCGCCAGCAGCCCAGGACAGACCACAGATACGCAGTATTTT.

This clonotype was observed many times. The V gene is TRBV20-1, the J gene TRBJ2-1, with D possibly being TRBD1 (5 bases). V dropped 5 bases and J dropped 5 bases, with 19 bases sitting between them. Germline CDR1 and CDR2: DFQATT and SNEGSKA (reference sequence). This CDR3 has 15 amino acids. The CDR3 protein is CSAPRTPGPDNEQFF. In nucleotides, the CDR3 is TGCAGTGCTCCACGGACACCAGGGCCAGACAATGAGCAGTTCTTC.

There are a few counts of this clonotype. The V gene is TRBV4-3, the J gene TRBJ2-5; the D is unclear. Trimming removed 0 bases at V and 0 bases at J, with 11 bases between. Looked up from germline, CDR1 is LGHNA and CDR2 is YSLEER. The CDR3 sequence is 16 residues long. CDR3 in DNA: TGCGCCAGCAGCCAAGAAGGTCCCCCGTACCAAGAGACCCAGTACTTC. Translation: CASSQEGPPYQETQYF.

The V and J genes are TRBV20-1 and TRBJ2-4; 10 positions match TRBD1. CDR1 and CDR2 (germline): DFQATT, SNEGSKA (reference sequence). This CDR3 has 18 residues. V dropped 6 bases and J dropped 2; count of bases not matched to a gene: 16. The CDR3 here is CSASASTDRGAPKNIQYF. For the CDR3, the DNA is TGCAGTGCCTCTGCCTCGACGGACAGGGGGGCGCCCAAAAACATTCAGTACTTC.

Only a few counts were recorded for this clonotype. The chain links TRBV6-5 to TRBJ2-7, with D perhaps matching TRBD2 (6 bases). Germline CDR1 reads MNHEY; CDR2 reads SVGAGI. Trimming took 5 bases from V and 7 from J, leaving 12 bases between them. CDR3 length equals 12 residues. Here the CDR3 DNA reads TGTGCCAGCAGTCTCGGGACTCGGGAGCAGTACTTC. Translating gives CASSLGTREQYF.

V usage is TRBV6-1 and J usage is TRBJ2-3; 7 bases line up with TRBD1. Germline V gene lookup returns CDR1 MNHNS and CDR2 SASEGT. The J segment lost 6 bases and the V segment lost 5 bases, leaving 8 bases of the junction unmatched. The CDR3 has 14 amino acids. The chain's CDR3 is CASSPRQGRDTQYF. CDR3 nucleotide sequence: TGTGCCAGCAGTCCCAGACAGGGTCGGGATACGCAGTATTTT.

The chain links TRBV5-5 to TRBJ1-6; 7 bases are shared with TRBD1. CDR1 and CDR2 (germline): SGHKS, YYEKEE (reference sequence). This CDR3 comprises 14 residues. J lost 8 bases, V lost 3 bases, and 5 bases had no gene match. The CDR3 loop reads CASSSDRWDSPLHF. The CDR3 DNA reads TGTGCCAGCAGCTCGGACAGGTGGGATTCACCCCTCCACTTT.

The chain is built from TRBV20-1 and TRBJ2-5; the match to TRBD1 covers 9 bases. CDR1 DFQATT and CDR2 SNEGSKA come from the germline V gene (reference sequence). The trim removed 5 bases at V and 0 bases at J, leaving 4 bases unmatched. The CDR3 is 14 residues long. CDR3 sequence (DNA): TGCAGTGCTCAACGGACAGGGGACCAAGAGACCCAGTACTTC. This codes for CSAQRTGDQETQYF.

The J gene is TRBJ2-5, the V gene TRBV20-1, with TRBD2 matching over 8 bases. This CDR3 comprises 15 residues. The germline CDR1 and CDR2 sequences are DFQATT and SNEGSKA (reference sequence). V shed 5 bases and J 5 bases; nucleotides not matched to a gene: 13. The CDR3 region has the DNA TGCAGTGCTGAGGGGCGGGTAGCGGGGTGGGAGACCCAGTACTTC. Translating gives CSAEGRVAGWETQYF.

In this sample, this clonotype turned up a few times. V is TRBV3-1 and J is TRBJ1-6, with TRBD1 identical over 7 bases. The V and J ends lost 0 bases and 14 bases, in that order; junction bases with no gene match: 16. Per the germline V gene, CDR1 is LGHDT and CDR2 is YNNKEL (reference sequence). This CDR3 is 17 amino acids long. The CDR3 sequence is CASSQDDSTGHFLSLHF. In DNA, the CDR3 is TGTGCCAGCAGCCAAGACGACTCGACAGGGCACTTCCTTTCCCTCCACTTT.

The gene calls are TRBV7-3 and TRBJ2-1; weak D call: TRBD2 (5 bases). The V gene lost 5 bases and the J gene lost 9 bases, with 14 bases spanning the gap. CDR3 length equals 13 residues. Germline loops: CDR1 SGHTA, CDR2 FQGTGA. CDR3 in DNA: TGTGCCAGCAGCATAAGTACAGCGGCTGAGCAGTTCTTC. It yields the protein CASSISTAAEQFF.